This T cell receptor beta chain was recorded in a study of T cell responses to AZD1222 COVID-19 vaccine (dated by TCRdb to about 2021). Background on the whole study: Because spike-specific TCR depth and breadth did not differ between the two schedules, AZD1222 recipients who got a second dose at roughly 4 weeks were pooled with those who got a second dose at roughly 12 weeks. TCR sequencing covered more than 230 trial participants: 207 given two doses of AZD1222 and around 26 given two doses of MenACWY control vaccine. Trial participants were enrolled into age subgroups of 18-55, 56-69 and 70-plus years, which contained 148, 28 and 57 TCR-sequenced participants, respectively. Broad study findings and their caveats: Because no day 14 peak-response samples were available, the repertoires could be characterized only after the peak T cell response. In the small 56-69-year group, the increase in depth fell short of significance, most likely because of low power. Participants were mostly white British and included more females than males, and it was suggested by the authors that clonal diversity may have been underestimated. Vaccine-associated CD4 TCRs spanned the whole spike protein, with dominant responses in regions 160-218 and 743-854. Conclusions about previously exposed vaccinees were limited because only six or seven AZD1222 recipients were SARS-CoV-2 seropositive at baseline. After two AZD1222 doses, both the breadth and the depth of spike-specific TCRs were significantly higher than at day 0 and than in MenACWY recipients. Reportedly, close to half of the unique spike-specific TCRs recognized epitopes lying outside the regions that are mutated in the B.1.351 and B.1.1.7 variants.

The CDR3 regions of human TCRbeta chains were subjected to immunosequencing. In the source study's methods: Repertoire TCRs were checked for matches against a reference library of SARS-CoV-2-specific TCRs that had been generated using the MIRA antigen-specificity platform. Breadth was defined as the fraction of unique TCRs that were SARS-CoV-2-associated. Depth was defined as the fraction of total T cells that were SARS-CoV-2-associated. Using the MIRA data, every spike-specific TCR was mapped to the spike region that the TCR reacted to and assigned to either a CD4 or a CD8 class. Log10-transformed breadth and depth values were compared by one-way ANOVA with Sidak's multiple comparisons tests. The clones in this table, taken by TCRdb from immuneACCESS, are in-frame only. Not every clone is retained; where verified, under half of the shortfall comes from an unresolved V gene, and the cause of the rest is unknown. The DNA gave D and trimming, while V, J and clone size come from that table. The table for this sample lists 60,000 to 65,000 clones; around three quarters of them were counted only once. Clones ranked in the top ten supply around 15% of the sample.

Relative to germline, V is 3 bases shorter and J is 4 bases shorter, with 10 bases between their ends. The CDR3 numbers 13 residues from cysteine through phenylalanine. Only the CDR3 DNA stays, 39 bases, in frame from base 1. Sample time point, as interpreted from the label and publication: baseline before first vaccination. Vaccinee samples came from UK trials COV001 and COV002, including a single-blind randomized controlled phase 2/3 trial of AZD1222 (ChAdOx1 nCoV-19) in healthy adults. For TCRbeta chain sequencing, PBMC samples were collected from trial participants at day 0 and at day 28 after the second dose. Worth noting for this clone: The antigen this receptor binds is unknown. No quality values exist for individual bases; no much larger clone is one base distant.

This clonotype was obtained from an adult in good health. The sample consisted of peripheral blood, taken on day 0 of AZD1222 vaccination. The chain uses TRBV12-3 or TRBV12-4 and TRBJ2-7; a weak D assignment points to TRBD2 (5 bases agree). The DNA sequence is TGTGCCAGCAGTTTGGGGAGCCGGTACGAGCAGTACTTC. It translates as CASSLGSRYEQYF.